This TCR beta chain was identified during a study of T cells after posttransplantation cyclophosphamide. Study outcomes and limitations: Donor-recipient repertoire similarity was low at 1-2 months, rising over year one. Recipient CMV seropositivity and CMV reactivation strongly tracked TRB clonality. Tissue-infiltrating T cells from skin or gut overlapped little with blood T cells.

The CDR3 spans 17 residues. Treatment was busulfan-fludarabine conditioning, a marrow graft, and cyclophosphamide on days +3 and +4. Sequenced by immunoSEQ multiplex PCR; TCRdb stores in-frame clones only, minus some. The sample has over 20,000 clones; approximately 87% are singletons. Remarks on this clone: Its specificity is not known.

The chain links TRBV21-1 to TRBJ2-3; the tabulated D call, TRBD1, remains unverified against the DNA. TRBV21-1 is a documented pseudogene. This clonotype was obtained from a female patient aged 30 to 40 who received an allogeneic stem cell transplant from an unrelated donor, was CMV-positive, and had no GVHD. The graft donor may have given rise to some T cells. The sample was PBMCs, taken after allogeneic stem cell transplant with posttransplant cyclophosphamide. The CDR3: CASSKDCRTGHTDTQYF. The CDR3 DNA reads TGTGCCAGCAGCAAAGATTGTAGGACAGGACACACAGATACGCAGTATTTT.